Sequencing of this TCR beta chain was carried out in a study of T-cell reconstitution after alpha-beta-depleted transplantation in children. In the case of this clonotype: A read error may be the cause here, since a much bigger clone is one base away.

Germline assignment: CDR1 LNHNV and CDR2 YYDKDF (reference sequence). Trimming took 4 bases from V and 9 from J; bases not matched to a gene: 14. This CDR3 is 16 amino acids long. Molecular barcoding with unique molecular identifiers was used for the TCRbeta library. TCRdb analysed the PCR reads with MiXCR anew, one entry per CDR3 protein. This sample has 640,000 or so distinct CDR3 sequences; approximately 17% occur once, and the top ten carry approximately 1.1%. Sequencing was performed on PBMCs from the stem cell graft donor, taken from the stem cell graft. The chain combines TRBV15 with TRBJ2-1, with 8 bases matching TRBD2. This receptor was obtained from a human donor who donated a stem cell graft to a child with acute myeloid leukemia. This chain's CDR3 is CATSTLLLAAAGEQFF. CDR3 nucleotides: TGTGCCACCAGCACACTTCTACTAGCGGCGGCTGGTGAGCAGTTCTTC.